These 21 T cell receptor beta chains came from one sample sequenced in a study of beta chain features in type 1 diabetes. Study outcomes and limitations: In all four CD4+ subsets, TCRB CDR3 length was significantly, moderately reduced in type 1 diabetes.

No antigen is known for these receptors. The whole isolated RNA underwent reverse transcription, so sequencing captured expressed TCRB transcripts. The repertoire was sequenced with immunoSEQ multiplex PCR; TCRdb's copy has only in-frame clones and lacks some. The data show 280,000 or so clones, about 15% seen once. Input material: naive CD4+ T cells from blood. The receptors were gathered from a man aged 18-30 years with type 1 diabetes.

The rearrangement joins TRBV18 to TRBJ2-7; TRBD1 aligns across 8 bases. This CDR3 region has 14 residues. Germline V lookup: CDR1 KGHSH, CDR2 LQKENI. The V segment lost 4 bases and the J segment 6 bases; nucleotides outside the gene matches: 8. For the CDR3, the DNA is TGTGCCAGCTCACTCATACAGGGGGAGGTCGAGCAGTACTTC. Its protein product is CASSLIQGEVEQYF.

J is TRBJ2-3 and V is TRBV9; 8 nucleotides agree with TRBD2. The CDR3 loop spans 16 amino acids. V shed 3 bases and J 1 base; nucleotides not matched to a gene: 7. Germline loops: CDR1 SGDLS, CDR2 YYNGEE. The CDR3 loop reads CASSGPGTSGTDTQYF. The CDR3 coding sequence is TGTGCCAGCAGCGGACCCGGGACTAGTGGCACAGATACGCAGTATTTT.

Here the CDR3 reads CASSPGTSGSSYNEQFF. The CDR3 DNA follows: TGCGCCAGCAGCCCCGGGACTAGCGGGAGCTCCTACAATGAGCAGTTCTTC. The chain links TRBV5-1 to TRBJ2-1; the match to TRBD2 covers 14 bases. Germline V lookup: CDR1 SGHRS, CDR2 YFSETQ. The CDR3 is 17 residues long. V was pared by 4 bases and J by 0 bases, with 3 bases of the junction left unmatched.

This clone has just a few counts. The chain joins TRBV28 to TRBJ1-2; no reliable D call. V dropped 3 bases and J dropped 8 bases, with 10 bases sitting between them. There are 12 residues in the CDR3. Germline CDR1 reads MDHEN; CDR2 reads SYDVKM. CDR3 in amino acids: CASSFGGRGYTF. The CDR3 DNA reads as TGTGCCAGCAGTTTCGGAGGGCGAGGCTACACCTTC.

In this sample, this clone turned up a few times. J is TRBJ2-7 and V is TRBV7-9; 8 bases match TRBD1. J gave up 3 bases and V 5 bases, and 6 bases lay outside the gene matches. The CDR3 is 14 residues long. Looked up from germline, CDR1 is SEHNR and CDR2 is FQNEAQ (reference sequence). CDR3 in DNA: TGTGCCAGCAGCCCGACGACAGGGGTCTACGAGCAGTACTTC. Its protein product is CASSPTTGVYEQYF.

Comment on this clone: The same CDR3 is also encoded by other DNA sequences in this sample. This chain uses TRBV18 with TRBJ2-5; D is unclear. The CDR3 is 13 residues long. Trimming removed 5 bases at V and 2 bases at J, with 9 bases between. CDR1 and CDR2 from the germline V gene are KGHSH and LQKENI. The CDR3 coding sequence is TGTGCCAGCTCATCGGGTGTACAAGAGACCCAGTACTTC. Its protein product is CASSSGVQETQYF. Filled out from reference TRBV18 and TRBJ2-5, the complete variable domain reads NAGVMQNPRHLVRRRGQEARLRCSPMKGHSHVYWYRQLPEEGLKFMVYLQKENIIDESGMPKERFSAEFPKEGPSILRIQQVVRGDSAAYFCASSSGVQETQYFGPGTRLLVL.

The CDR3 is CASSTSSGSLYEQYF. The CDR3 region has the DNA TGTGCCAGCAGTACATCCTCCGGGAGCCTTTACGAGCAGTACTTC. The chain recombines TRBV28 with TRBJ2-7, with D possibly TRBD2 on 6 matching bases. From germline, CDR1 is MDHEN and CDR2 SYDVKM. V was trimmed by 5 bases and J by 4 bases, leaving 18 bases between them. The CDR3 is 15 residues long.

This sequence joins TRBV28 and TRBJ2-3; the match to TRBD1 covers 8 bases. The V and J ends lost 5 bases and 6 bases, in that order; junction bases with no gene match: 10. Germline values: CDR1 MDHEN, CDR2 SYDVKM. The length of the CDR3 is 15 residues. CDR3: CASSETRGPLDTQYF. The CDR3 coding sequence is TGTGCCAGCAGTGAAACCAGGGGGCCCTTGGATACGCAGTATTTT.

V and J are TRBV28 and TRBJ2-5; TRBD2 matches at 9 bases. CDR1 and CDR2 from the germline V gene are MDHEN and SYDVKM. The CDR3 spans 13 residues. The trim removed 7 bases at V and 3 bases at J, leaving 3 bases unmatched. The CDR3 sequence: CASKTSGKETQYF. CDR3 DNA: TGTGCCAGCAAGACTAGCGGTAAAGAGACCCAGTACTTC.

This clone was observed a few times. This chain links TRBV4-2 with TRBJ2-3, with no clear D. The ends were cut back, 8 bases at V and 0 bases at J, with 12 bases in the middle. CDR3 length: 14 amino acids. Germline V gene data show CDR1 as LGHNA and CDR2 as YNFKEQ. CDR3 in DNA: TGTGCCAGCCAAAGCGCCCCTAGCACAGATACGCAGTATTTT. Protein sequence: CASQSAPSTDTQYF.

The chain uses TRBV7-2 and TRBJ2-3; 10 bases fit TRBD1. The CDR3 spans 15 residues. V lost 2 bases to trimming and J lost 3 bases; unmatched junction nucleotides: 2. The germline V gene has CDR1 SGHTA and CDR2 FQGNSA. CDR3 residues: CASSLWGQGTDTQYF. The CDR3 nucleotides read TGTGCCAGCAGCTTATGGGGACAGGGGACAGATACGCAGTATTTT.

This clone was seen a handful of times. The chain is built from TRBV29-1 and TRBJ2-3, with TRBD1 matching 7 bases. There are 14 residues in the CDR3. The germline gives CDR1 SQVTM, CDR2 ANQGSEA. V was clipped by 8 bases and J by 0 bases; unmatched bases: 8. In nucleotides, the CDR3 is TGCAGCTCAAGACAGGGAGTAAGCACAGATACGCAGTATTTT. This codes for CSSRQGVSTDTQYF.

The chain employs TRBV29-1 and TRBJ1-2, with 7 bases lining up with TRBD1. This CDR3 spans 13 amino acids. Germline V gene sequence: CDR1 SQVTM, CDR2 ANQGSEA. V was clipped by 6 bases and J by 10 bases; unmatched bases: 14. CDR3 DNA sequence: TGCAGCGTCTCATCCGGGACAGCTCTTGACTACACCTTC. Protein product: CSVSSGTALDYTF. The whole variable domain, remainder taken from reference TRBV29-1 and TRBJ1-2, is SAVISQKPSRDICQRGTSLTIQCQVDSQVTMMFWYRQQPGQSLTLIATANQGSEATYESGFVIDKFPISRPNLTFSTLTVSNMSPEDSSIYLCSVSSGTALDYTFGSGTRLTVV.

V gene TRBV28 combines with J gene TRBJ1-5, with a possible D match to TRBD1 (6 bases). V lost 7 bases to trimming and J lost 2 bases, with 18 bases between them. The CDR3 has 16 residues. CDR1 and CDR2 from the germline V gene are MDHEN and SYDVKM. The CDR3 sequence is CASTRRGAMGNQPQHF. As DNA, the CDR3 is TGTGCCAGCACCCGACGGGGGGCTATGGGCAATCAGCCCCAGCATTTT. Variable domain in full (rest from reference TRBV28 and TRBJ1-5): DVKVTQSSRYLVKRTGEKVFLECVQDMDHENMFWYRQDPGLGLRLIYFSYDVKMKEKGDIPEGYSVSREKKERFSLILESASTNQTSMYLCASTRRGAMGNQPQHFGDGTRLSIL.

This clone was observed a few times. The rearrangement links TRBV20-1 to TRBJ2-7; TRBD2 matches at 9 bases. The germline gives CDR1 DFQATT, CDR2 SNEGSKA (reference sequence). CDR3 length: 10 residues. Here the CDR3 DNA reads TGCAGCGGCGGGGGGGTCGAGCAGTACTTC. This sequence encodes CSGGGVEQYF.

The J gene is TRBJ2-7, the V gene TRBV20-1, with D unclear. The germline V and J ends were trimmed by 6 bases and 1 base, with 7 bases remaining between them. The CDR3 length is 11 residues. Germline assignment: CDR1 DFQATT and CDR2 SNEGSKA (reference sequence). The CDR3 sequence: CSAADSYEQYF. Here the CDR3 DNA reads TGCAGTGCGGCGGATTCCTACGAGCAGTACTTC.

This chain links TRBV5-4 with TRBJ2-1; 15 bases match TRBD2. Looked up from germline, CDR1 is SGHNT and CDR2 is YYREEE (reference sequence). Losses at the gene ends were 4 bases for V and 6 bases for J; bases not matched to a gene: 2. The CDR3 is 15 amino acids. The CDR3 sequence: CASSPGLAGGNEQFF. DNA of the CDR3: TGTGCCAGCAGCCCGGGACTAGCGGGAGGCAATGAGCAGTTCTTC.

This chain connects TRBV5-1 to TRBJ2-3; D is perhaps TRBD1 (6 bases). Deletions cut 4 bases from V and 4 bases from J, with 13 bases between. This CDR3 comprises 14 residues. From germline, CDR1 is SGHRS and CDR2 YFSETQ. The CDR3 here is CASSVNRDADTQYF. CDR3 nucleotide sequence: TGCGCCAGCAGCGTAAACAGGGACGCAGATACGCAGTATTTT.

Only a few counts were recorded for this clone. The chain joins TRBV23-1 to TRBJ2-7; 11 bases are shared with TRBD1. TRBV23-1 is known as an ORF, though its function is uncertain. V dropped 4 bases and J dropped 9; count of bases not matched to a gene: 17. This CDR3 has 17 amino acids. DNA of the CDR3: TGCGCCAGCAGTCGGTCCCGGGACAGGGGGATTGCCCCTCGGCAGTACTTC. As protein: CASSRSRDRGIAPRQYF.

This clone was observed a handful of times. The chain recombines TRBV7-2 with TRBJ2-3; maybe TRBD2 (6 bases). Germline-derived CDR1 and CDR2 are SGHTA and FQGNSA. V was clipped by 0 bases and J by 3 bases, with 10 bases between them. The CDR3 length is 15 residues. In DNA, the CDR3 is TGTGCCAGCAGCTTAGCCAGCGGGCGGACAGATACGCAGTATTTT. The encoded protein is CASSLASGRTDTQYF.

The rearrangement joins TRBV2 to TRBJ1-6, with D tentatively TRBD1 (5 bases). The CDR3 has 13 residues. The germline V and J ends were trimmed by 6 bases and 10 bases, with 13 bases remaining between them. The germline V gene encodes CDR1 SNHLY and CDR2 FYNNEI. The CDR3 loop reads CASSWGGDSPLHF. The CDR3 coding sequence is TGTGCCAGCAGCTGGGGGGGAGACTCACCCCTCCACTTT.